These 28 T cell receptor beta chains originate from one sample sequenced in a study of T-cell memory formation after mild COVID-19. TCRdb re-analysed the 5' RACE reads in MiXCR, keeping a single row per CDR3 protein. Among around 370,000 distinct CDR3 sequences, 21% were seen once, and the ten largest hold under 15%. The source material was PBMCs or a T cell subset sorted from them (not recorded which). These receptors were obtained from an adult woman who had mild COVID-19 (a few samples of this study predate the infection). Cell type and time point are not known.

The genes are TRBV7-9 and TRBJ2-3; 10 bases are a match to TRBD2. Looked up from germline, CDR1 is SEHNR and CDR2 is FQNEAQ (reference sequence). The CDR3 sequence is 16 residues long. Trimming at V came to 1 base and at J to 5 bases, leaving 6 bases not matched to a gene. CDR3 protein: CASSLGLAGVGDTQYF. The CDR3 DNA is TGTGCCAGCAGCTTAGGGCTAGCGGGAGTTGGAGATACGCAGTATTTT.

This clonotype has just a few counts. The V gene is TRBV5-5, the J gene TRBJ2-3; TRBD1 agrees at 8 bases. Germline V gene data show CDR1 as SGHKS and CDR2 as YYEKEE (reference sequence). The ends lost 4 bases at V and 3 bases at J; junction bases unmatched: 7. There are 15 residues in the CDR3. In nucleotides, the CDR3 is TGTGCCAGCAGCGGGAGACAGGGGTCGACAGATACGCAGTATTTT. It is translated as CASSGRQGSTDTQYF.

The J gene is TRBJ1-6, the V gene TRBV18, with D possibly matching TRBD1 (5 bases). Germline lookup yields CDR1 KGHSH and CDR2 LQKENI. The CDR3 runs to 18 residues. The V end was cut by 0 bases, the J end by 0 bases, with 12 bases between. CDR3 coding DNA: TGTGCCAGCTCACCACCCGGAGGGGTTAGCTCCTATAATTCACCCCTCCACTTT. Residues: CASSPPGGVSSYNSPLHF.

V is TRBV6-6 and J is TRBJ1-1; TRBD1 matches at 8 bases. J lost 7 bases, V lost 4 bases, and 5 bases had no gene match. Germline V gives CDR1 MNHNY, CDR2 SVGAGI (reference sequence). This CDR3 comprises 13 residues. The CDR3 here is CASSSGQVIEAFF. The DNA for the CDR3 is TGTGCCAGCAGTTCGGGACAGGTCATTGAAGCTTTCTTT.

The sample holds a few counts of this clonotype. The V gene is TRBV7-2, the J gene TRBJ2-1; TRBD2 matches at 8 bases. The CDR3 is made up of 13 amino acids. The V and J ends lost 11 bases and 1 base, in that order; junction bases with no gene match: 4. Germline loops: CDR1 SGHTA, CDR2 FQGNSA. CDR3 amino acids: CAGAGDSYNEQFF. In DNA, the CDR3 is TGTGCCGGAGCGGGGGATTCCTACAATGAGCAGTTCTTC.

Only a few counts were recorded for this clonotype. This CDR3 is CASRSDGRYGYTF. The CDR3, as DNA: TGTGCCAGCCGATCGGACGGGCGGTATGGCTACACCTTC. The genes are TRBV6-2 or TRBV6-3 and TRBJ1-2, with D unresolved. CDR1 is MNHEY and CDR2 is SVGEGT in the germline V gene. The CDR3 consists of 13 residues. Trimming took off 8 bases at V and 5 bases at J, with 15 bases between the two ends.

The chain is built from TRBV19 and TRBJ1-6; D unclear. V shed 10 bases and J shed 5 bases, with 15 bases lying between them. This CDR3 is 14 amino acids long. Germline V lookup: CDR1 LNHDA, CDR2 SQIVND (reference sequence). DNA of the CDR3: TGTGCCACCAGCTGGACTGGGGATAATTCACCCCTCCACTTT. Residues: CATSWTGDNSPLHF.

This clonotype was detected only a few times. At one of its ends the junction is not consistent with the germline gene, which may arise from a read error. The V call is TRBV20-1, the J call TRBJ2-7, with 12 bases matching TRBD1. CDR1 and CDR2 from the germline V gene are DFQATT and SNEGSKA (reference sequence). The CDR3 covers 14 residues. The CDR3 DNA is TGCAGTGCCAGAGCCGGGACAGGGGGCTTTTTGCAGTACTTC. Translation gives CSARAGTGGFLQYF.

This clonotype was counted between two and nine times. The CDR3, as DNA: TGTGCCTGGAGTGGAAGAGTTAGCAATCAGCCCCAGCATTTT. It is translated as CAWSGRVSNQPQHF. The chain is built from TRBV30 and TRBJ1-5, with D hard to call. The CDR3 is made up of 14 amino acids. Germline V gives CDR1 GTSNPN, CDR2 SVGIG (reference sequence). Trimming took off 1 base at V and 0 bases at J, with 7 bases between the two ends.

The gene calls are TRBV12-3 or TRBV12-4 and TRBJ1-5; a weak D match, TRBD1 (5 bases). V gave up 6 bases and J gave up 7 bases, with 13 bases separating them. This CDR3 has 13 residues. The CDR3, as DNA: TGTGCCAGCAGAATGACAGTGGGGCAGCCCCAGCATTTT. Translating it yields CASRMTVGQPQHF.

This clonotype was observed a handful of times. The chain's CDR3 is CASTARVLAGVEQFF. DNA for the CDR3: TGTGCCAGCACCGCGAGGGTACTAGCGGGGGTTGAGCAGTTCTTC. The V and J genes are TRBV7-9 and TRBJ2-1, with 11 bases aligning to TRBD2. The junction had 11 bases not matched to a gene; V was cut back by 7 bases and J by 9 bases. Germline V CDR1 and CDR2: SEHNR, FQNEAQ (reference sequence). The CDR3 covers 15 residues.

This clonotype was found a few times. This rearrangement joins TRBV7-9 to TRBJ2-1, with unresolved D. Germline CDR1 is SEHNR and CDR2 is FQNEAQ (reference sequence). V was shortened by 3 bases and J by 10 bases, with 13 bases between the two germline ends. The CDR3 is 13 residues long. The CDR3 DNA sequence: TGTGCCAGCAGCTTGGATATGACGCAAGAGCAGTTCTTC. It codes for CASSLDMTQEQFF.

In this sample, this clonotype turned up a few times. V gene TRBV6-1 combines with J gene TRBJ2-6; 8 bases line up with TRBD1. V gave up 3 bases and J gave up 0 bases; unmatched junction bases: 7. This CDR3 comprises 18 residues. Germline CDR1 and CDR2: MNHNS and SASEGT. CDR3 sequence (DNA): TGTGCCAGCAGTGAGAAGGACAGGGAATTCTCTGGGGCCAACGTCCTGACTTTC. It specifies CASSEKDREFSGANVLTF.

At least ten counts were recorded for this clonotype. CDR3 region: CASSLGRDPRKRYEQYF. The CDR3 DNA sequence: TGTGCCAGCAGCTTGGGAAGGGACCCAAGAAAGCGATACGAGCAGTACTTC. This rearrangement joins TRBV7-8 to TRBJ2-7; D may match TRBD1 or TRBD2 (5 bases each). The germline V gene encodes CDR1 SGHVS and CDR2 FQNEAQ. The CDR3 sequence is 17 residues long. V was shortened by 3 bases and J by 4 bases, with 22 bases between the two germline ends.

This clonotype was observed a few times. DNA of the CDR3: TGTGCCAGCAGCCAAGTAGCCAGCTCCGGGGAGCTGTTTTTT. This gives the protein CASSQVASSGELFF. The V gene is TRBV3-1, the J gene TRBJ2-2; D is uncertain. The CDR3 runs 14 residues. Per germline, CDR1 LGHDT and CDR2 YNNKEL (reference sequence). Trimming removed 1 base from V and 6 bases from J, with 9 bases in between.

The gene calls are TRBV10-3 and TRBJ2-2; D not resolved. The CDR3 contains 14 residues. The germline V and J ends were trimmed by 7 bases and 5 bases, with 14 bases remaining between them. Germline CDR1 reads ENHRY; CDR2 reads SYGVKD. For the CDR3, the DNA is TGTGCCATCAAGAGTTCCGGCGGTACCGGGGAGCTGTTTTTT. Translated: CAIKSSGGTGELFF.

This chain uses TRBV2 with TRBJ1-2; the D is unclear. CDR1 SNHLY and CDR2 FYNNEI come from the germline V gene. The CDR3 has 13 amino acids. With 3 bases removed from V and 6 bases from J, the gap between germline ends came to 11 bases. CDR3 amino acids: CASSDPRRDGYTF. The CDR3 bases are TGTGCCAGCAGTGATCCACGGAGGGATGGCTACACCTTC. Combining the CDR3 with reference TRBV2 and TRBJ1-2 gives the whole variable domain EPEVTQTPSHQVTQMGQEVILRCVPISNHLYFYWYRQILGQKVEFLVSFYNNEISEKSEIFDDQFSVERPDGSNFTLKIRSTKLEDSAMYFCASSDPRRDGYTFGSGTRLTVV.

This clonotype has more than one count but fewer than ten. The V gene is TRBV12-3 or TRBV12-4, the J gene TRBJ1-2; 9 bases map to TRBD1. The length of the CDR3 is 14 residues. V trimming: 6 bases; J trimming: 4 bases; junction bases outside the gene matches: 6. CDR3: CASREGQGIYGYTF. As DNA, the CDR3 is TGTGCCAGCAGAGAAGGACAGGGGATCTATGGCTACACCTTC.

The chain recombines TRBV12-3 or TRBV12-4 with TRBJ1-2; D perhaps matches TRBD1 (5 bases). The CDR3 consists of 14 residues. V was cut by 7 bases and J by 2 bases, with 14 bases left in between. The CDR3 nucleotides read TGTGCCAGCACCCCGTGGGACGGGAACTATGGCTACACCTTC. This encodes CASTPWDGNYGYTF.

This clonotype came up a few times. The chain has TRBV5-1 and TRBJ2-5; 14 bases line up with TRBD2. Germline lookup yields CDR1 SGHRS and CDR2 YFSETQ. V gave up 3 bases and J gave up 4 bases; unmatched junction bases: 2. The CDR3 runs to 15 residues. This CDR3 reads CASSSGTSGGETQYF. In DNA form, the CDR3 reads TGCGCCAGCAGCTCCGGGACTAGCGGGGGAGAGACCCAGTACTTC.

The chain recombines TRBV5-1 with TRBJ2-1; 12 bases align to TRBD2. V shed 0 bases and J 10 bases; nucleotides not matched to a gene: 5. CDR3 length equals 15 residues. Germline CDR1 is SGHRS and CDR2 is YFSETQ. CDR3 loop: CASSLDPGLAGEQFF. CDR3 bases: TGCGCCAGCAGCTTGGACCCCGGACTAGCGGGGGAGCAGTTCTTC.

The CDR3 coding sequence is TGTGCCAGCAGACGAGCGGGAGGGCCTCCCGGGGAGCTGTTTTTT. This encodes CASRRAGGPPGELFF. The chain combines TRBV7-6 with TRBJ2-2; 10 nucleotides agree with TRBD2. The CDR3 length is 15 residues. The germline gives CDR1 SGHVS, CDR2 FNYEAQ. V dropped 6 bases and J dropped 6; count of bases not matched to a gene: 7.

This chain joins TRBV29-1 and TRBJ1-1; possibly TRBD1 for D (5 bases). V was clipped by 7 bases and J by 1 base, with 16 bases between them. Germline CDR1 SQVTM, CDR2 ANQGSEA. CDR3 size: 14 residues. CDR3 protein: CSASPVGGNTEAFF. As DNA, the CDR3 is TGCAGCGCCTCCCCCGTCGGGGGGAACACTGAAGCTTTCTTT.

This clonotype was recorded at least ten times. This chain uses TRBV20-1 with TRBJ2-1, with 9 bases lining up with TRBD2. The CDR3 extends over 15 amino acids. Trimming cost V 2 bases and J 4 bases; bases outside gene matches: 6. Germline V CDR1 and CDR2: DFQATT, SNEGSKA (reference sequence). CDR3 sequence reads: CSARTGGGAYNEQFF. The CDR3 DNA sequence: TGCAGTGCTAGAACTGGCGGGGGGGCTTACAATGAGCAGTTCTTC.

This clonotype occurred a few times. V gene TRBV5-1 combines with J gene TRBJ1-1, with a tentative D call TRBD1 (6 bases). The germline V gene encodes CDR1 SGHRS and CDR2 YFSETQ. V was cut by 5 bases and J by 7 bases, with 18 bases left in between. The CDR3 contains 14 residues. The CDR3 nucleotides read TGCGCCAGCAGGAGCGGCGGGGGCAGGAGTGAAGCTTTCTTT. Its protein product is CASRSGGGRSEAFF. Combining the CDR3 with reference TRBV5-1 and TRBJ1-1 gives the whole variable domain KAGVTQTPRYLIKTRGQQVTLSCSPISGHRSVSWYQQTPGQGLQFLFEYFSETQRNKGNFPGRFSGRQFSNSRSEMNVSTLELGDSALYLCASRSGGGRSEAFFGQGTRLTVV.

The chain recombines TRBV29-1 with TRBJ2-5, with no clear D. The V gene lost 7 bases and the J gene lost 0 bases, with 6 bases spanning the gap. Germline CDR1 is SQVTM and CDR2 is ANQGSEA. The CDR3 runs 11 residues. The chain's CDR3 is CSARNQETQYF. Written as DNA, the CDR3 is TGCAGCGCCAGGAACCAAGAGACCCAGTACTTC.

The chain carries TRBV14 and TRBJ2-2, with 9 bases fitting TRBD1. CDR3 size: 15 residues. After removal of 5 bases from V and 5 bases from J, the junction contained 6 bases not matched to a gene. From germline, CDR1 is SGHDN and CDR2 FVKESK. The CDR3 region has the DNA TGTGCCAGCAGCAGGGGACAGGGAGGTACCGGGGAGCTGTTTTTT. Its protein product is CASSRGQGGTGELFF.

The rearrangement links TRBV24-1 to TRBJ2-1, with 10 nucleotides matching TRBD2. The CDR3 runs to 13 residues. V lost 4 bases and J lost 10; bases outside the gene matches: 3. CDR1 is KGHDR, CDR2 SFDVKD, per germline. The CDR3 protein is CATSDVGLAEQFF. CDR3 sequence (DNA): TGTGCCACCAGTGACGTGGGACTAGCGGAGCAGTTCTTC.